This TCR beta chain originates from a study of spatial heterogeneity in lung cancer. Study details: The 70 or so donors had untreated early-stage non-small cell lung cancer. Sequenced were any available follow-up PBMC samples, which had been obtained a median of around two years after resection. General study results and limits: TCRs found ubiquitously expanded in tumor appeared in blood more at resection than at follow-up.

A remark on this clonotype: Its specificity is not known.

On each TCR cDNA molecule, a unique molecular identifier was present. TCRdb re-called the 5' RACE reads through MiXCR, storing one row per CDR3 protein. This sample yields 45,000 to 65,000 distinct CDR3 sequences, of which 7.4% are seen a single time; about a third belongs to the top ten. Deletions cut 3 bases from V and 1 base from J, with 6 bases between. CDR1 is DFQATT and CDR2 is SNEGSKA in the germline V gene (reference sequence). CDR3 length: 12 residues. Time point noted: blood at routine non-recurrence follow-up after resection. Unsorted whole RNA from tumor, nontumor lung or frozen PBMC underwent sequencing.

The chain combines TRBV20-1 with TRBJ1-1; no clear D. This sequence originates from a female donor with early-stage non-small cell lung cancer. The sample was PBMCs, taken at follow-up. The CDR3 coding sequence is TGCAGTGCTAGTGGGCAGAACACTGAAGCTTTCTTT. This gives the protein CSASGQNTEAFF.